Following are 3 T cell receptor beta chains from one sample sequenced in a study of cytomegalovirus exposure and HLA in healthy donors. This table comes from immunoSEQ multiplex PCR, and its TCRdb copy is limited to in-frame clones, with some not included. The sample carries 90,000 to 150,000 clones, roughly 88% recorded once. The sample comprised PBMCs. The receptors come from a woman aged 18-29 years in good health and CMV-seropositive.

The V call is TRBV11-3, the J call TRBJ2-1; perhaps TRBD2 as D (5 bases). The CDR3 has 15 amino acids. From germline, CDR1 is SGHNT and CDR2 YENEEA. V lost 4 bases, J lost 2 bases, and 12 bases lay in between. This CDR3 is CASSSRGAPYNEQFF. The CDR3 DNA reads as TGTGCCAGCAGCTCTCGGGGAGCCCCCTACAATGAGCAGTTCTTC. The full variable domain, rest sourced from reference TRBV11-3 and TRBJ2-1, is EAGVVQSPRYKIIEKKQPVAFWCNPISGHNTLYWYLQNLGQGPELLIRYENEEAVDDSQLPKDRFSAERLKGVDSTLKIQPAELGDSAVYLCASSSRGAPYNEQFFGPGTRLTVL.

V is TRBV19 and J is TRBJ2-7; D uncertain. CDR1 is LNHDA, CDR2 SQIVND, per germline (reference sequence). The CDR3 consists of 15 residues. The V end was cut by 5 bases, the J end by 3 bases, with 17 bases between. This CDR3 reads CASSASTRGIYEQYF. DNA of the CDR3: TGTGCCAGTAGTGCTTCAACCCGAGGAATCTACGAGCAGTACTTC. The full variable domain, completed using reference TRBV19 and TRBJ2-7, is DGGITQSPKYLFRKEGQNVTLSCEQNLNHDAMYWYRQDPGQGLRLIYYSQIVNDFQKGDIAEGYSVSREKKESFPLTVTSAQKNPTAFYLCASSASTRGIYEQYFGPGTRLTVT.

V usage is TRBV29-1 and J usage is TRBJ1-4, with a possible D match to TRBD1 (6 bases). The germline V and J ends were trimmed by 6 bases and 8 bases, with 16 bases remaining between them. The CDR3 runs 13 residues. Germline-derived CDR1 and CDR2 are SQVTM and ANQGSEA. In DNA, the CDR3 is TGCAGCGTCTACAGGGCGACGGGCGAAAAACTGTTTTTT. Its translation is CSVYRATGEKLFF.